This TCR beta chain was captured by sequencing in a study of CD8+ T cells in alopecia areata. Background on the study: Patients in the treated group were given tofacitinib by mouth, 5 to 10 mg twice a day. The study gave tofacitinib for 6 to 18 months, then 6 months off drug. Findings and limits, study-wide: A great number of expanded lesional clones endured in scalp and blood during tofacitinib.

The authors extracted RNA and reverse transcribed it into cDNA as the sequencing template. Data came from immunoSEQ multiplex PCR; TCRdb stores just in-frame clones and leaves some out. This sample carries nearly 200,000 clones, 55% to 75% of them seen once, and the ten largest clones take roughly 5.8%. With respect to this clone: No antigen is known for it.

The V gene's germline CDR1 is SEHNR and CDR2 FQNEAQ (reference sequence). The trim removed 5 bases at V and 1 base at J, leaving 9 bases unmatched. This CDR3 region has 18 residues. As to treatment: oral pan-JAK inhibitor, 5-10 mg twice daily. The sorting of PBMCs gave CD4+ and CD8+ T cells. The chain links TRBV7-9 to TRBJ2-3; 13 nucleotides align to TRBD2. The sample was CD4+ T cells sorted from blood, taken at week 24, from a patient treated with tofacitinib. The origin of this receptor is a human donor with alopecia areata. The DNA for the CDR3 is TGTGCCAGCAGCCAGACTAGCGGGGGGCCCCAGGGCACAGATACGCAGTATTTT. Residues: CASSQTSGGPQGTDTQYF.